One and the same sample provided the 21 T cell receptor beta chains below, sequenced in a study of chemoradiotherapy in HPV16-positive cancers. The data were produced by immunoSEQ multiplex PCR, yet TCRdb's version contains in-frame clones alone and is incomplete. The repertoire holds a few thousand clones, with about 80% as singletons. Sampling was performed from a patient who underwent chemoradiotherapy. All receptors derive from a human donor with HPV-associated anogenital cancer.

J is TRBJ2-1 and V is TRBV4-3; 9 positions match TRBD2. CDR3 length: 16 amino acids. Germline V CDR1 and CDR2: LGHNA, YSLEER. The trim removed 0 bases at V and 6 bases at J, leaving 6 bases unmatched. The CDR3 sequence: CASSQDPSGAINEQFF. DNA for the CDR3: TGCGCCAGCAGCCAAGATCCTAGCGGGGCGATCAATGAGCAGTTCTTC.

The rearrangement joins TRBV6-5 to TRBJ1-6; D not resolved. Germline V gene lookup returns CDR1 MNHEY and CDR2 SVGAGI. V was pared by 2 bases and J by 9 bases, with 17 bases between. The CDR3 is 16 residues long. For the CDR3, the DNA is TGTGCCAGCAGTTACGGGTCGGGGAACCGAGGTTCACCCCTCCACTTT. This gives the protein CASSYGSGNRGSPLHF.

The chain recombines TRBV19 with TRBJ1-1; weak D call: TRBD1 (5 bases). This CDR3 is built from 13 residues. Germline V gene data show CDR1 as LNHDA and CDR2 as SQIVND (reference sequence). The germline V and J ends were trimmed by 8 bases and 5 bases, with 15 bases remaining between them. DNA for the CDR3: TGTGCCAGTTCACAGGTAAGGAGGACTGAAGCTTTCTTT. Protein product: CASSQVRRTEAFF.

CDR3 nucleotide sequence: TGTGCCAGCAGCCTCAAGTTCGGTTCCGAGCAGTACGTC. As protein: CASSLKFGSEQYV. The chain recombines TRBV14 with TRBJ2-7; D is unresolved. In germline, CDR1 is SGHDN, CDR2 FVKESK. The CDR3 runs to 13 residues. V was cut by 4 bases and J by 6 bases, with 13 bases left in between.

The chain joins TRBV28 to TRBJ1-4, with 9 bases identical to TRBD1. V lost 5 bases to trimming and J lost 8 bases; unmatched junction nucleotides: 6. Germline V gives CDR1 MDHEN, CDR2 SYDVKM. This CDR3 has 14 residues. The CDR3 reads CASSRTGVGEKLFF. CDR3 DNA sequence: TGTGCCAGCAGTAGGACAGGGGTAGGGGAAAAACTGTTTTTT. The full variable domain, its missing parts supplied by reference TRBV28 and TRBJ1-4, is DVKVTQSSRYLVKRTGEKVFLECVQDMDHENMFWYRQDPGLGLRLIYFSYDVKMKEKGDIPEGYSVSREKKERFSLILESASTNQTSMYLCASSRTGVGEKLFFGSGTQLSVL.

On this clone itself: Other DNA sequences in this specimen translate into the identical CDR3. The rearrangement joins TRBV4-1 to TRBJ1-5; maybe TRBD1 (5 bases). V lost 0 bases to trimming and J lost 0 bases, with 6 bases between them. This CDR3 has 15 amino acids. CDR1 MGHRA and CDR2 YSYEKL come from the germline V gene. CDR3 nucleotide sequence: TGCGCCAGCAGCCAAGATCAGGGTAGCAATCAGCCCCAGCATTTT. The encoded protein is CASSQDQGSNQPQHF.

The V call is TRBV19, the J call TRBJ1-5; TRBD1 aligns across 7 bases. The CDR3 is 15 amino acids. The trim removed 5 bases at V and 6 bases at J, leaving 10 bases unmatched. Looked up from germline, CDR1 is LNHDA and CDR2 is SQIVND (reference sequence). CDR3 nucleotide sequence: TGTGCCAGTAGTGTTAGACAGGGACGAACTCAGCCCCAGCATTTT. It is translated as CASSVRQGRTQPQHF.

The rearrangement joins TRBV29-1 to TRBJ2-5; 10 bases agree with TRBD1. This CDR3 is built from 12 residues. The V gene's germline CDR1 is SQVTM and CDR2 ANQGSEA. With 5 bases clipped from V and 4 bases from J, the junction kept 1 base outside the gene matches. DNA of the CDR3: TGCAGCGTTAGACAGGGGGCAGAGACCCAGTACTTC. As protein: CSVRQGAETQYF.

This rearrangement joins TRBV7-8 to TRBJ2-7; no clear D gene. CDR3 length equals 11 residues. Germline CDR1 is SGHVS and CDR2 is FQNEAQ. V was clipped by 3 bases and J by 9 bases, with 9 bases between them. The CDR3 sequence: CASSLTPSQYV. The CDR3 DNA sequence: TGTGCCAGCAGCTTGACCCCCTCGCAGTACGTC.

The chain joins TRBV28 to TRBJ2-5; possibly TRBD1 for D (6 bases). This CDR3 spans 14 amino acids. Germline values: CDR1 MDHEN, CDR2 SYDVKM. V lost 8 bases and J lost 6, with 19 bases in between. CDR3 sequence: CASGQESGVKTQYF. Here the CDR3 DNA reads TGTGCCAGCGGGCAGGAATCAGGGGTAAAGACCCAGTACTTC.

This clone was observed once. The chain couples TRBV30 to TRBJ2-3; no definite D call. Germline-derived CDR1 and CDR2 are GTSNPN and SVGIG (reference sequence). CDR3 length equals 11 residues. The ends were cut back, 0 bases at V and 6 bases at J, with 4 bases in the middle. CDR3 nucleotide sequence: TGTGCCTGGAGTGTTCAGGATACGCAGTATTTT. It yields the protein CAWSVQDTQYF.

The chain couples TRBV11-2 to TRBJ2-7, with no clear D. The CDR3 has 17 residues. Trimming shortened V by 5 bases and J by 0 bases, and 20 bases separated the two germline ends. The germline V gene has CDR1 SGHAT and CDR2 FQNNGV. The CDR3 nucleotides read TGTGCCAGCAGCCCCAGGCCCGGCGAAAGTCGCTCCTACGAGCAGTACTTC. This encodes CASSPRPGESRSYEQYF.

The J gene is TRBJ1-5, the V gene TRBV30; 10 positions match TRBD1. This CDR3 spans 15 amino acids. Unmatched junction bases numbered 9, after V lost 4 bases and J lost 6 bases. CDR1 GTSNPN and CDR2 SVGIG come from the germline V gene (reference sequence). CDR3 nucleotides: TGTGCCTGGACAAAAGGGACAGGGGTAGGTCAGCCCCAGCATTTT. As protein: CAWTKGTGVGQPQHF. Based on the CDR3 plus reference TRBV30 and TRBJ1-5, the full variable domain is SQTIHQWPATLVQPVGSPLSLECTVEGTSNPNLYWYRQAAGRGLQLLFYSVGIGQISSEVPQNLSASRPQDRQFILSSKKLLLSDSGFYLCAWTKGTGVGQPQHFGDGTRLSIL.

In its sample, this clone was seen once. In nucleotides, the CDR3 is TGTGCCTGGAGAGGGACAAGGCACACTGAAGCTTTCTTT. It translates to CAWRGTRHTEAFF. The chain links TRBV30 to TRBJ1-1; tentative D call: TRBD1 (6 bases). Between the trimmed V and J ends, which lost 3 bases and 3 bases, there was a span of 11 bases. The germline CDR1 and CDR2 sequences are GTSNPN and SVGIG (reference sequence). The CDR3 is 13 amino acids.

The chain uses TRBV5-1 and TRBJ2-5; no reliable D call. Germline V gene sequence: CDR1 SGHRS, CDR2 YFSETQ. V was pared by 0 bases and J by 4 bases, with 10 bases between. The CDR3 has 14 residues. CDR3 DNA: TGCGCCAGCAGCTTGGACTGGGGTTTAGAGACCCAGTACTTC. It encodes CASSLDWGLETQYF.

The chain links TRBV30 to TRBJ1-2; TRBD1 matches at 8 bases. Germline V gene data show CDR1 as GTSNPN and CDR2 as SVGIG (reference sequence). CDR3 length: 12 amino acids. Trimming cost V 4 bases and J 4 bases; bases outside gene matches: 2. DNA of the CDR3: TGTGCCTGGAATCAGGGGGCCTATGGCTACACCTTC. The encoded protein is CAWNQGAYGYTF.

This clone appeared once. The V gene is TRBV11-2, the J gene TRBJ1-2; D gene ambiguous. The V gene lost 5 bases and the J gene lost 8 bases, with 12 bases spanning the gap. The V gene's germline CDR1 is SGHAT and CDR2 FQNNGV. The CDR3 extends over 12 amino acids. For the CDR3, the DNA is TGTGCCAGCAGCGCGTACTCGGGGGGCTACACCTTC. This translates into CASSAYSGGYTF.

This clone was detected once. The chain employs TRBV4-3 and TRBJ1-2; D is possibly TRBD1 (6 bases). Germline V gene lookup returns CDR1 LGHNA and CDR2 YSLEER. The V end lost 0 bases, the J end lost 4 bases, and 12 bases lay between the germline ends. This CDR3 has 15 residues. This CDR3 reads CASSQDNDRTYGYTF. As DNA, the CDR3 is TGCGCCAGCAGCCAAGACAACGACAGGACCTATGGCTACACCTTC.

The genes are TRBV4-3 and TRBJ2-1; D unresolved. Germline CDR1 reads LGHNA; CDR2 reads YSLEER. V was cut by 2 bases and J by 0 bases, with 8 bases left in between. The CDR3 sequence is 15 residues long. CDR3 residues: CASSQSDPSYNEQFF. In nucleotides, the CDR3 is TGCGCCAGCAGCCAATCTGACCCCTCCTACAATGAGCAGTTCTTC.

The CDR3 protein is CASRPGGFKGVGTEAFF. Written as DNA, the CDR3 is TGTGCCAGCAGGCCGGGCGGGTTTAAGGGGGTCGGCACTGAAGCTTTCTTT. The rearrangement uses TRBV2 and TRBJ1-1; perhaps TRBD1 as D (6 bases). The length of the CDR3 is 17 residues. From germline, CDR1 is SNHLY and CDR2 FYNNEI. Trimming removed 6 bases at V and 4 bases at J, with 24 bases between.

The chain combines TRBV23-1 with TRBJ2-2; 7 bases fit TRBD1. TRBV23-1 is treated as an ORF (open reading frame) with a function not yet certain. The ends lost 1 base at V and 4 bases at J; junction bases unmatched: 15. This CDR3 spans 19 amino acids. The CDR3 sequence is CASSQFVTRQGFGTGELFF. The CDR3 DNA is TGCGCCAGCAGTCAATTTGTTACTCGACAGGGCTTTGGCACCGGGGAGCTGTTTTTT.